Following are 5 T cell receptor beta chains from one sample sequenced in a study of Ad26.COV2.S vaccination and SARS-CoV-2 variants (dated by TCRdb to the early 2020s). To prepare the library, the immunoSEQ multiplex PCR assay was applied. TCRdb took over this immuneACCESS table, retaining in-frame rearrangements with V and J assigned. Such tables are incomplete; in checked studies, under half of the missing clones stem from an unresolved V gene, and the remainder is unexplained. Recorded for this sample are under 600,000 clones; about 88% of them occurred a single time. Over 1.5% of the sample comes from the top ten. The sample's treatment or condition label, in plain terms: some 20 received Ad26.COV2.S at low or high dose, single or two shots; about 5 received placebo; per-sample allocation not given. For vaccine and placebo recipients, the sequenced repertoires came from samples collected on day 63 after the first injection.

Sequencing used peripheral blood, obtained in a trial of Ad26.COV2.S vaccine versus placebo. All receptors derive from a person aged 18-65 years who received the Ad26.COV2.S COVID-19 vaccine or a placebo.

J is TRBJ2-1 and V is TRBV7-9; D call uncertain. CDR1 and CDR2 from the germline V gene are SEHNR and FQNEAQ (reference sequence). This CDR3 contains 14 residues. The ends were cut back, 1 base at V and 3 bases at J, with 7 bases in the middle. In DNA, the CDR3 is TGTGCCAGCAGCTTAGGGCCAGTCTACAATGAGCAGTTCTTC. Its translation: CASSLGPVYNEQFF.

The J gene is TRBJ2-5, the V gene TRBV15; the match to TRBD2 covers 8 bases. CDR3 length equals 15 residues. The germline V gene has CDR1 LNHNV and CDR2 YYDKDF (reference sequence). V was clipped by 0 bases and J by 4 bases; unmatched bases: 4. CDR3 residues: CATSRDGLAGETQYF. CDR3 DNA sequence: TGTGCCACCAGCAGAGATGGGCTAGCGGGAGAGACCCAGTACTTC.

The V call is TRBV7-8, the J call TRBJ1-5; unclear D gene. The CDR3 runs to 13 residues. Deletions cut 5 bases from V and 9 bases from J, with 14 bases between. Germline CDR1 SGHVS, CDR2 FQNEAQ. Here the CDR3 reads CASSQDVYRPQHF. CDR3 sequence (DNA): TGTGCCAGCAGCCAAGACGTATACCGGCCCCAGCATTTT. The full variable domain, rest sourced from reference TRBV7-8 and TRBJ1-5, is GAGVSQSPRYKVAKRGQDVALRCDPISGHVSLFWYQQALGQGPEFLTYFQNEAQLDKSGLPSDRFFAERPEGSVSTLKIQRTQQEDSAVYLCASSQDVYRPQHFGDGTRLSIL.

This clone turned up a few times. The chain combines TRBV12-3 or TRBV12-4 with TRBJ1-2; D call uncertain. V was trimmed by 6 bases and J by 4 bases, leaving 12 bases between them. The CDR3 is 13 amino acids. The CDR3 protein is CASSQQETYGYTF. Written as DNA, the CDR3 is TGTGCCAGCAGCCAGCAGGAGACCTATGGCTACACCTTC.

V usage is TRBV11-1 and J usage is TRBJ1-1; D ambiguous. Germline V gives CDR1 SGHAT, CDR2 FQDESV (reference sequence). The V end was cut by 0 bases, the J end by 4 bases, with 6 bases between. The CDR3 sequence is 13 residues long. CDR3 in DNA: TGTGCCAGCAGCTTAGCTCGCGGCACTGAAGCTTTCTTT. Its translation: CASSLARGTEAFF.